This T cell receptor beta chain came from a study of response to subunit inactivated influenza vaccine (dated by TCRdb to the late 2010s). Background for the entire study: The study used deep quantitative T cell receptor repertoire profiling to track responses to a trivalent subunit inactivated influenza vaccine.

Summary of the overall study and its limitations: The authors suggested that each seasonal influenza vaccination may recruit only a limited number of new T cells.

Worth noting for this clonotype: Its antigen is not yet known. Base qualities are not at hand, and no much larger clone is one base apart.

The germline V gene sets CDR1 to MNHNS and CDR2 to SASEGT. At the junction V is shortened by 1 base and J by 1 base, with 8 bases in between. The CDR3 goes from the cysteine to the phenylalanine over 15 residues. Only the CDR3 region is kept as DNA, spanning 45 bases read in frame from base 1. Library preparation employed RT-PCR. Sequencing relied on an Illumina HiSeq 2500. TCRdb took the public reads, trimmed them with fastp at Q25, ran MiXCR for clone calling and kept in-frame beta chains. Here each entry gathers all rows of one CDR3 protein and keeps the most common genes and DNA. The sample data list under 800,000 distinct CDR3 sequences, and about 15% of these were observed just once. 6% to 7% of the sample belongs to the ten largest clones.

The chain is assembled from TRBV6-1 and TRBJ1-3, with the identity of the D gene unclear. The source of this sequence is a man in his fifties or sixties who received an inactivated influenza vaccine. Donor details come from another sample of the same person, matched by shared clones. The source was PBMCs from blood, collected approximately 15 days before vaccination. The encoded CDR3 is CASSEVFGSGNTIYF. The DNA sequence is as follows: TGTGCCAGCAGTGAAGTTTTCGGGTCTGGAAACACCATATATTTT.